The clone carrying this T cell receptor beta chain was detected only once. Survey-level TCR beta sequencing used the immunoSEQ assay. The repertoire was sequenced with immunoSEQ multiplex PCR; TCRdb's copy has only in-frame clones and lacks some. The sample shows 60,000 to 75,000 clones, roughly 95% of them seen only once. CDR3 size: 15 residues. CDR1 and CDR2 (germline): SGDLS, YYNGEE. Between the trimmed V and J ends, which lost 4 bases and 0 bases, there was a span of 11 bases. The source of this sequence is a man aged 40-50 years with rheumatoid arthritis. The genes are TRBV9 and TRBJ1-3, with D tentatively TRBD1 (6 bases). The sequencing sample was made of PBMCs. In nucleotides, the CDR3 is TGTGCCAGCAGCCGAGGGGGGTTCTCTGGAAACACCATATATTTT. Protein product: CASSRGGFSGNTIYF. Using reference TRBV9 and TRBJ1-3 for the parts outside the CDR3, the full variable domain is DSGVTQTPKHLITATGQRVTLRCSPRSGDLSVYWYQQSLDQGLQFLIQYYNGEERAKGNILERFSAQQFPDLHSELNLSSLELGDSALYFCASSRGGFSGNTIYFGEGSWLTVV.